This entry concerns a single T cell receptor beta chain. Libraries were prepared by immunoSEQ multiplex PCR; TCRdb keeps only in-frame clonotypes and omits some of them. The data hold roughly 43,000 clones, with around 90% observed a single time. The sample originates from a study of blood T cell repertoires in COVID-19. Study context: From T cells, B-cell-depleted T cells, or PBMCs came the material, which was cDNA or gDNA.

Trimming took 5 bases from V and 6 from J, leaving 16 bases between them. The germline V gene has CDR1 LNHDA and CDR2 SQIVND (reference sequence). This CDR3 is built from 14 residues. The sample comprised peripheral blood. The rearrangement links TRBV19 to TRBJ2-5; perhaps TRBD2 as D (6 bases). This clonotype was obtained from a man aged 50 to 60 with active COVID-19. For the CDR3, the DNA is TGTGCCAGTAGTGGGACTGCTGCTGGACAGACCCAGTACTTC. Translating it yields CASSGTAAGQTQYF.